The clone carrying this TCR beta chain has a handful of counts. TCRdb reprocessed the 5' RACE reads with MiXCR, giving one entry per CDR3 protein. Of 1.5 million to 2 million distinct CDR3 sequences listed, around 33% are singletons. The sample comes from a study of identical twins. Between the trimmed V and J ends, which lost 1 base and 2 bases, there was a span of 14 bases. Germline assignment: CDR1 MNHEY and CDR2 SMNVEV (reference sequence). This CDR3 comprises 16 residues. The chain joins TRBV27 to TRBJ2-5; perhaps D is TRBD1 or TRBD2 (6 bases each). The receptor's source is a newborn girl in good health. The sample was cord blood. The DNA for the CDR3 is TGTGCCAGCAGTTTATTGGGGGGCCCATCACAAGAGACCCAGTACTTC. The encoded protein is CASSLLGGPSQETQYF.